This is a list of T cell receptor beta chains from one sample in a study of OX40 agonist ivuxolimab in advanced cancers. Here immunoSEQ multiplex PCR was the method, and the copy in TCRdb shows in-frame clones only, minus some. The data show approximately 49,000 clones, roughly 81% seen once. Sequencing used CD4+ or CD8+ T cells sorted from blood, obtained in a trial of the OX40 agonist ivuxolimab. The receptor source for this set is an adult with an advanced solid tumor such as melanoma, head and neck, liver or kidney cancer. The conserved cysteine and the conserved F or W are not part of the CDR3 here. A D gene is named only where the DNA matches it firmly. Only part of the rows carry a size: once, few, many, or a class if the clone is expanded.

v_call	d_call	j_call	clone_size	cdr3_aa
TRBV18	.	TRBJ1-5	.	ASSRTDNSNQPQH
TRBV30	.	TRBJ1-2	.	AWRNPLDYGYT
TRBV4-1	.	TRBJ1-4	.	ASGNRGEKLF
TRBV4-2	.	TRBJ2-3	.	ASSHQLATSTDTQY
TRBV6-6	.	TRBJ1-1	.	ASSYGTSEAF
TRBV18	.	TRBJ1-1	.	ASSPRKGGSTEAF
TRBV7-9	.	TRBJ2-7	.	ASSFSMRGEQY
TRBV19	.	TRBJ1-5	.	ASSSLTVSNQPQH
TRBV5-1	TRBD2	TRBJ2-1	.	ASSLEAAGGYNEQF
TRBV11-2	.	TRBJ1-4	.	ASSLERQSEKLF
TRBV4-1	.	TRBJ2-5	.	ASSQRGALQETQY
TRBV7-2	TRBD2	TRBJ2-7	.	ASRLGGVMVEQY
TRBV7-9	.	TRBJ1-4	.	ASSLLPVANEKLF
TRBV7-9	TRBD2	TRBJ2-2	.	ASSLGVPAGRAGELF
TRBV19	.	TRBJ2-7	.	ASSIGPGPNYEQY
TRBV19	.	TRBJ1-1	.	ASTGSWDTEAF
TRBV6-1	.	TRBJ2-6	.	AAATGANVLT
TRBV19	.	TRBJ1-4	.	ASKRLTDNEKLF
TRBV6-5	TRBD2	TRBJ2-1	.	ASRSSGGNEQF
TRBV4-2	TRBD2	TRBJ2-5	.	ASSPYQTSEETQY
TRBV10-3	.	TRBJ2-3	.	AISEGSTDTQY
TRBV11-3	.	TRBJ2-7	few	ASSLGSGEQY
TRBV2	.	TRBJ1-1	.	ASSFRQNTEAF
TRBV27	TRBD1	TRBJ1-5	.	ASSFHVTGRDQPQH
TRBV6-5	.	TRBJ2-7	.	ASSTGHSSSYEQY